A selection of T cell receptor beta chains follows, all from one sample in a study of blood T cell repertoires in COVID-19. Generated by immunoSEQ multiplex PCR, the TCRdb table keeps only in-frame clones and is missing some. The data show more than 90,000 clones, about 85% seen once. Sequenced: peripheral blood. All receptors derive from a woman in her 70s with active or convalescent COVID-19. Each CDR3 is given with its conserved first and last residue. Each record gives: J gene, clone size, V gene, D gene, CDR3 DNA, CDR3 protein. The D gene is left open where the match is weak. A clone size is listed for some rows: how often the clone was seen (once, few, many), or a class if it is expanded.

J gene: TRBJ1-2
clone size: -
V gene: TRBV18
D gene: -
CDR3 DNA: TGTGCCAGCTCAGGGGACATTAACTATGGCTACACCTTC
CDR3 protein: CASSGDINYGYTF

J gene: TRBJ2-1
clone size: -
V gene: TRBV7-9
D gene: TRBD2
CDR3 DNA: TGTGCCAGCAGCTTGAGCGGGATTTCGGATGAGCAGTTCTTC
CDR3 protein: CASSLSGISDEQFF

J gene: TRBJ2-7
clone size: -
V gene: TRBV6-5
D gene: -
CDR3 DNA: TGTGCCAGCGACAGGCCTAACTCCTACGAGCAGTACTTC
CDR3 protein: CASDRPNSYEQYF

J gene: TRBJ2-5
clone size: -
V gene: TRBV13
D gene: -
CDR3 DNA: TGTGCCAGCAGCTCACAAACCTTCGCGGGCCCCGGGGCCCAGTACTTC
CDR3 protein: CASSSQTFAGPGAQYF

J gene: TRBJ1-2
clone size: once
V gene: TRBV6-5
D gene: TRBD1
CDR3 DNA: TGTGCCAGCAGTCGTCCCGGGACAGGGATTGGCGGCTACACCTTC
CDR3 protein: CASSRPGTGIGGYTF

J gene: TRBJ2-7
clone size: -
V gene: TRBV19
D gene: -
CDR3 DNA: TGTGCCAGTAGTATAGAAAGACAGTCCTACGAGCAGTACTTC
CDR3 protein: CASSIERQSYEQYF

J gene: TRBJ2-3
clone size: -
V gene: TRBV3-1/TRBV3-2
D gene: TRBD2
CDR3 DNA: TGTGCCAGCAGGCCTAGGCCACTAGCGGGGGGGGGCACAGATACGCAGTATTTT
CDR3 protein: CASRPRPLAGGGTDTQYF

J gene: TRBJ1-2
clone size: -
V gene: TRBV5-4
D gene: TRBD1
CDR3 DNA: TGTGCCAGCAGCTTGAAGGGGGCCGGGGATAACTATGGCTACACCTTC
CDR3 protein: CASSLKGAGDNYGYTF

J gene: TRBJ1-4
clone size: -
V gene: TRBV3-1/TRBV3-2
D gene: -
CDR3 DNA: TGTGCCAGCAGCCAGTCGACAGAAAAACTGTTTTTT
CDR3 protein: CASSQSTEKLFF

J gene: TRBJ2-1
clone size: -
V gene: TRBV5-1
D gene: -
CDR3 DNA: TGCGCCAGCAGCCCGAGACTCCGGGACTACAATGAGCAGTTCTTC
CDR3 protein: CASSPRLRDYNEQFF

J gene: TRBJ1-2
clone size: once
V gene: TRBV7-9
D gene: -
CDR3 DNA: TGTGCCAGCAGCTTAGGGACAGCACCAAGCTATGGCTACACCTTC
CDR3 protein: CASSLGTAPSYGYTF

J gene: TRBJ2-2
clone size: -
V gene: TRBV24-1
D gene: -
CDR3 DNA: TGTGCCACCAGTGATTGGGGGGCCGGGGAGCTGTTTTTT
CDR3 protein: CATSDWGAGELFF

J gene: TRBJ2-7
clone size: -
V gene: TRBV6-4
D gene: -
CDR3 DNA: TGTGCCAGCAGTGGGCCCCGCGGGACAGAGTCCTACGAGCAGTACTTC
CDR3 protein: CASSGPRGTESYEQYF

J gene: TRBJ1-4
clone size: -
V gene: TRBV6-5
D gene: TRBD1
CDR3 DNA: TGTGCCAGCGGAGTACCGGGACAGATCGAAAAACTGTTTTTT
CDR3 protein: CASGVPGQIEKLFF

J gene: TRBJ2-1
clone size: -
V gene: TRBV28
D gene: -
CDR3 DNA: TGTGCCAGCAGTTTACGACAGGCCAGGGGATGGGATGAGCAGTTCTTC
CDR3 protein: CASSLRQARGWDEQFF

J gene: TRBJ1-5
clone size: -
V gene: TRBV2
D gene: -
CDR3 DNA: TGTGCCAGCAGTCCCCCCCCCATCGTGGACAGCCTTAGCAATCAGCCCCAGCATTTT
CDR3 protein: CASSPPPIVDSLSNQPQHF

J gene: TRBJ2-3
clone size: once
V gene: TRBV2
D gene: -
CDR3 DNA: TGTGCCAGCAGTGTAGGAGGGACAGATACGCAGTATTTT
CDR3 protein: CASSVGGTDTQYF

J gene: TRBJ1-1
clone size: -
V gene: TRBV30
D gene: -
CDR3 DNA: TGTGCCTGGACAGGTTGGCGGACAGTAAACACTGAAGCTTTCTTT
CDR3 protein: CAWTGWRTVNTEAFF

J gene: TRBJ2-1
clone size: -
V gene: TRBV7-2
D gene: -
CDR3 DNA: TGTGCCAGCAGCTTAGTTCCAATAGCCTCCTACAATGAGCAGTTCTTC
CDR3 protein: CASSLVPIASYNEQFF

J gene: TRBJ2-3
clone size: -
V gene: TRBV6-5
D gene: TRBD1
CDR3 DNA: TGTGCCAGCAGAACCCCTCGACAGGGGGCGACGCAGTATTTT
CDR3 protein: CASRTPRQGATQYF

J gene: TRBJ1-1
clone size: -
V gene: TRBV5-1
D gene: TRBD1
CDR3 DNA: TGCGCCAGCAGCTCTCAGGGACAGGGTCTGAACACTGAAGCTTTCTTT
CDR3 protein: CASSSQGQGLNTEAFF

J gene: TRBJ1-5
clone size: -
V gene: TRBV30
D gene: -
CDR3 DNA: TGTGCCTGGAGTGCCCTACAGGGTACGCCCCAGCATTTT
CDR3 protein: CAWSALQGTPQHF

J gene: TRBJ1-2
clone size: -
V gene: TRBV18
D gene: -
CDR3 DNA: TGTGCCAGCTCACCAGGACGGACAAACTATGGCTACACCTTC
CDR3 protein: CASSPGRTNYGYTF

J gene: TRBJ2-1
clone size: -
V gene: TRBV19
D gene: TRBD2
CDR3 DNA: TGTGCCAGTAGTATCTCTAGCGGAAGAGGGTACTACAATGAGCAGTTCTTC
CDR3 protein: CASSISSGRGYYNEQFF

J gene: TRBJ1-2
clone size: -
V gene: TRBV30
D gene: -
CDR3 DNA: TGTGCCTGGAGTGTATCCAGGGCTCCTAGTAGAAACTATGGCTACACCTTC
CDR3 protein: CAWSVSRAPSRNYGYTF

J gene: TRBJ2-2
clone size: -
V gene: TRBV3-1/TRBV3-2
D gene: -
CDR3 DNA: TGTGCCAGCAGCCAAGGTTGGCAGAACACCGGGGAGCTGTTTTTT
CDR3 protein: CASSQGWQNTGELFF

J gene: TRBJ1-5
clone size: -
V gene: TRBV28
D gene: -
CDR3 DNA: TGTGCCAGCAACCAAGCGGCGGGTGGTGGGGATCAGCCCCAGCATTTT
CDR3 protein: CASNQAAGGGDQPQHF

J gene: TRBJ2-7
clone size: once
V gene: TRBV7-2
D gene: TRBD1
CDR3 DNA: TGTGCCAGCAGCTTATACACAGGGGCCTACGAGCAGTACTTC
CDR3 protein: CASSLYTGAYEQYF

J gene: TRBJ1-4
clone size: few
V gene: TRBV7-9
D gene: TRBD1
CDR3 DNA: TGTGCCAGCAGCCAGAGTCCCGGGACAGGGGGCGATGATGAAAAACTGTTTTTT
CDR3 protein: CASSQSPGTGGDDEKLFF

J gene: TRBJ2-2
clone size: few
V gene: TRBV3-1/TRBV3-2
D gene: -
CDR3 DNA: TGTGCCAGCAGCCTTAAAGGAGGGGTGACCGGGGAGCTGTTTTTT
CDR3 protein: CASSLKGGVTGELFF

J gene: TRBJ1-3
clone size: -
V gene: TRBV10-3
D gene: -
CDR3 DNA: TGTGCCCTCCGAGCGGATTTATCTGGAACGGCCATATATTTT
CDR3 protein: CALRADLSGTAIYF

J gene: TRBJ2-1
clone size: -
V gene: TRBV28
D gene: -
CDR3 DNA: TGTGCCAGCAGACCCCCCTCCGGACTGTCTGCCAATGAGCAGTTCTTC
CDR3 protein: CASRPPSGLSANEQFF

J gene: TRBJ1-2
clone size: -
V gene: TRBV4-2
D gene: -
CDR3 DNA: TGTGCCAGCAGCCAAGTGGAGACAGGCGGGGGTGGCTACACCTTC
CDR3 protein: CASSQVETGGGGYTF

J gene: TRBJ2-7
clone size: -
V gene: TRBV7-9
D gene: -
CDR3 DNA: TGTGCCAGCAGCAAAACATGGGGGCGTGGGGGCGAGCAGTACTTC
CDR3 protein: CASSKTWGRGGEQYF

J gene: TRBJ1-5
clone size: -
V gene: TRBV5-5
D gene: -
CDR3 DNA: TGTGCCAGCAGCCCGACATCAAGCAATCAGCCCCAGCATTTT
CDR3 protein: CASSPTSSNQPQHF

J gene: TRBJ2-5
clone size: -
V gene: TRBV2
D gene: -
CDR3 DNA: TGTGCCTCCCTTTTTAGTGAGACCCAGTACTTC
CDR3 protein: CASLFSETQYF

J gene: TRBJ2-1
clone size: -
V gene: TRBV28
D gene: TRBD1
CDR3 DNA: TGTGCCAGCAGTCCCCCGGGACAGTACAATGAGCAGTTCTTC
CDR3 protein: CASSPPGQYNEQFF

J gene: TRBJ2-7
clone size: -
V gene: TRBV7-3
D gene: -
CDR3 DNA: TGTGCCAGCAGCTTAACCCCCAGGGTGGGCGAGCAGTACTTC
CDR3 protein: CASSLTPRVGEQYF

J gene: TRBJ1-5
clone size: -
V gene: TRBV30
D gene: -
CDR3 DNA: TGTGCCTGGAGTGTTGGTAGCGATCAGCCCCAGCATTTT
CDR3 protein: CAWSVGSDQPQHF

J gene: TRBJ2-7
clone size: -
V gene: TRBV5-5
D gene: -
CDR3 DNA: TGTGCCAGCAGCTTGGACTGGTCCTACGAGCAGTACTTC
CDR3 protein: CASSLDWSYEQYF

J gene: TRBJ1-5
clone size: -
V gene: TRBV6-6
D gene: -
CDR3 DNA: TGTGCCAGCAGTAGATTTAGGACAGCCATTTCAAGCAATCAGCCCCAGCATTTT
CDR3 protein: CASSRFRTAISSNQPQHF

J gene: TRBJ1-6
clone size: -
V gene: TRBV9
D gene: -
CDR3 DNA: TGTGCCAGCAGCGTAGGTCCAGTTGCCTATAATTCACCCCTCCACTTT
CDR3 protein: CASSVGPVAYNSPLHF

J gene: TRBJ2-6
clone size: -
V gene: TRBV6-5
D gene: -
CDR3 DNA: TGTGCCAGCAGTTACCAGGGGATCGGGGCCAACGTCCTGACTTTC
CDR3 protein: CASSYQGIGANVLTF

J gene: TRBJ2-7
clone size: few
V gene: TRBV5-4
D gene: -
CDR3 DNA: TGTGCCAGCAGCTTGGGGACAGACACCTACGAGCAGTACTTC
CDR3 protein: CASSLGTDTYEQYF

J gene: TRBJ1-1
clone size: -
V gene: TRBV24-1
D gene: -
CDR3 DNA: TGTGCCACCAGTGACCCCCCCACGGGGGAAGCTTTCTTT
CDR3 protein: CATSDPPTGEAFF

J gene: TRBJ2-1
clone size: -
V gene: TRBV10-3
D gene: TRBD2
CDR3 DNA: TGTGCCATCAGTGAACGGCTAGCGGGAGTCCTTAAGGTGCATGAGCAGTTCTTC
CDR3 protein: CAISERLAGVLKVHEQFF

J gene: TRBJ1-4
clone size: -
V gene: TRBV4-2
D gene: -
CDR3 DNA: TGTGCCAGCAGCCAAGATCCCGGACAGCGTAATGAAAAACTGTTTTTT
CDR3 protein: CASSQDPGQRNEKLFF

J gene: TRBJ1-1
clone size: -
V gene: TRBV2
D gene: TRBD1
CDR3 DNA: TGTGCCAGCAGTATGACAGGGTGGGACACTGAAGCTTTCTTT
CDR3 protein: CASSMTGWDTEAFF

J gene: TRBJ1-6
clone size: -
V gene: TRBV7-3
D gene: -
CDR3 DNA: TGTGCCAGCAGCTTCGGGAATTCACCCCTCCACTTT
CDR3 protein: CASSFGNSPLHF

J gene: TRBJ1-4
clone size: -
V gene: TRBV19
D gene: -
CDR3 DNA: TGTGCCAGTAGTATAGTTCGGGACGGGGGGAGACGGCAAGGAACTAATGAAAAACTGTTTTTT
CDR3 protein: CASSIVRDGGRRQGTNEKLFF

J gene: TRBJ2-1
clone size: -
V gene: TRBV12-3/TRBV12-4
D gene: TRBD1
CDR3 DNA: TGTGCCTGCGAGGACAGGGTTGCCGAGCAGTTCTTC
CDR3 protein: CACEDRVAEQFF

J gene: TRBJ1-2
clone size: -
V gene: TRBV7-2
D gene: TRBD1
CDR3 DNA: TGTGCCAGCAGCATTCAGGGGGCAGTTGAGGGCTACACCTTC
CDR3 protein: CASSIQGAVEGYTF

J gene: TRBJ2-5
clone size: -
V gene: TRBV12-3/TRBV12-4
D gene: -
CDR3 DNA: TGTGCCAGCAGTCGCCGAACAGGAGAGACCCAGTACTTC
CDR3 protein: CASSRRTGETQYF

J gene: TRBJ2-7
clone size: -
V gene: TRBV10-1
D gene: TRBD1
CDR3 DNA: TGCGCCACCAGCCGGGACAGTGGTAGCGAGCAGTACTTC
CDR3 protein: CATSRDSGSEQYF

J gene: TRBJ2-2
clone size: -
V gene: TRBV28
D gene: TRBD1
CDR3 DNA: TGTGCCAGCAGTTCACGGACAGGGCTGTTTTTT
CDR3 protein: CASSSRTGLFF

J gene: TRBJ1-1
clone size: -
V gene: TRBV5-4
D gene: TRBD1
CDR3 DNA: TGTGCCAGCAGCTTGGATTCAGGGGGCGAAGCTTTCTTT
CDR3 protein: CASSLDSGGEAFF

J gene: TRBJ2-3
clone size: -
V gene: TRBV7-2
D gene: TRBD2
CDR3 DNA: TGTGCCAGCAGCTCCCCTGATCCGACTAGCGCAAGACCCGCAGATACGCAGTATTTT
CDR3 protein: CASSSPDPTSARPADTQYF